These T cell receptor beta chains were read from a single sample in a study of cytotoxic CD8 clonotypes in ibrutinib-treated CLL. The repertoire was sequenced with immunoSEQ multiplex PCR; TCRdb's copy has only in-frame clones and lacks some. The table has about 72,000 clones, more than 75% seen once. The sample consisted of PBMCs, taken at disease progression, from a patient treated with ibrutinib. The receptor set was obtained from a human donor with chronic lymphocytic leukemia. Each CDR3 is given with its conserved first and last residue. D genes are given only for firm matches. Size is stated for part of the rows, as once, few or many counts, or as a class when the clone is expanded.

v_gene: TRBV5-1
j_gene: TRBJ2-7
abundance: NA
d_gene: NA
len: 12
CDR3nt: TGCGCCAGCAGCTCCACAGAATACGAGCAGTACTTC
CDR3aa: CASSSTEYEQYF

v_gene: TRBV7-8
j_gene: TRBJ1-5
abundance: NA
d_gene: NA
len: 15
CDR3nt: TGTGCCAGCAGCCCAAGCAGGGTTAGCAATCAGCCCCAGCATTTT
CDR3aa: CASSPSRVSNQPQHF

v_gene: TRBV19
j_gene: TRBJ2-5
abundance: NA
d_gene: NA
len: 11
CDR3nt: TGTGCCACGGGCAGGGAAGAGACCCAGTACTTC
CDR3aa: CATGREETQYF

v_gene: TRBV2
j_gene: TRBJ1-1
abundance: few
d_gene: NA
len: 14
CDR3nt: TGTGCCAGCTCCCTAAGGAGGAGTACCACTGAAGCTTTCTTT
CDR3aa: CASSLRRSTTEAFF

v_gene: TRBV9
j_gene: TRBJ1-2
abundance: NA
d_gene: NA
len: 12
CDR3nt: TGTGCCAGCAGCTCCTACGGGGCTGGCTACACCTTC
CDR3aa: CASSSYGAGYTF

v_gene: TRBV5-1
j_gene: TRBJ2-2
abundance: NA
d_gene: TRBD2
len: 16
CDR3nt: TGCGCCAGCAGCTTGGCCCAGCGGGGGGCCCCCGGGGAGCTGTTTTTT
CDR3aa: CASSLAQRGAPGELFF

v_gene: TRBV19
j_gene: TRBJ2-3
abundance: NA
d_gene: TRBD1
len: 15
CDR3nt: TGTGCCAGTAGTAACCGGGACAGATTTACAGATACGCAGTATTTT
CDR3aa: CASSNRDRFTDTQYF

v_gene: TRBV9
j_gene: TRBJ2-1
abundance: NA
d_gene: TRBD2
len: 15
CDR3nt: TGTGCCAGCAGCGTAGCAGCGGGACGTGGGGATGAGCAGTTCTTC
CDR3aa: CASSVAAGRGDEQFF

v_gene: TRBV19
j_gene: TRBJ2-5
abundance: NA
d_gene: TRBD2
len: 15
CDR3nt: TGTGCCAGTAGTACTTTAACGACGGGAGGTGAGACCCAGTACTTC
CDR3aa: CASSTLTTGGETQYF

v_gene: TRBV13
j_gene: TRBJ1-1
abundance: NA
d_gene: NA
len: 12
CDR3nt: TGTGCCAGCAGTGGACTGTTCGCTGAAGCTTTCTTT
CDR3aa: CASSGLFAEAFF

v_gene: TRBV5-1
j_gene: TRBJ1-4
abundance: NA
d_gene: NA
len: 14
CDR3nt: TGCGCCAGCAGCTCTACTGGATCGGGTGAAAAACTGTTTTTT
CDR3aa: CASSSTGSGEKLFF

v_gene: TRBV6-1
j_gene: TRBJ2-3
abundance: NA
d_gene: NA
len: 14
CDR3nt: TGTGCCAGCAGTGAGGCCCTTACTAGGGATACGCAGTATTTT
CDR3aa: CASSEALTRDTQYF

v_gene: TRBV19
j_gene: TRBJ2-4
abundance: few
d_gene: NA
len: 15
CDR3nt: TGTGCCAGTAGTGCCAACTTGCTAGCCAAAAACATTCAGTACTTC
CDR3aa: CASSANLLAKNIQYF

v_gene: TRBV5-1
j_gene: TRBJ1-3
abundance: NA
d_gene: TRBD1
len: 16
CDR3nt: TGCGCCAGCAGCCCCAAATGGCAGGGGGCTGGAAACACCATATATTTT
CDR3aa: CASSPKWQGAGNTIYF

v_gene: TRBV6-1
j_gene: TRBJ2-4
abundance: NA
d_gene: NA
len: 14
CDR3nt: TGTGCCAGCATCATCCCTGGCGCCCAGGGCATTCAGTACTTC
CDR3aa: CASIIPGAQGIQYF

v_gene: TRBV5-1
j_gene: TRBJ2-3
abundance: NA
d_gene: TRBD1
len: 21
CDR3nt: TGCGCCAGCAGCTTGGAGGACAGGGGGCCGAGGCGGACTCTTAGTGGGGATACGCAGTATTTT
CDR3aa: CASSLEDRGPRRTLSGDTQYF

v_gene: TRBV5-1
j_gene: TRBJ1-6
abundance: once
d_gene: TRBD1
len: 16
CDR3nt: TGCGCCAGCAGCTCTCGCTCCGGGACAGGGGGATCACCCCTCCACTTT
CDR3aa: CASSSRSGTGGSPLHF

v_gene: TRBV19
j_gene: TRBJ1-5
abundance: once
d_gene: NA
len: 14
CDR3nt: TGTGCCAGTAGTATCACCGGGGGCGGTCAGCCCCAGCATTTT
CDR3aa: CASSITGGGQPQHF

v_gene: TRBV7-8
j_gene: TRBJ1-4
abundance: NA
d_gene: NA
len: 17
CDR3nt: TGTGCCAGCAGCTTAGATAACAGGGAGTTGACTAATGAAAAACTGTTTTTT
CDR3aa: CASSLDNRELTNEKLFF

v_gene: TRBV6-1
j_gene: TRBJ2-1
abundance: NA
d_gene: TRBD2
len: 14
CDR3nt: TGTGCCAGCAGTGTTAGACTAGCTGGGTATGAGCAGTTCTTC
CDR3aa: CASSVRLAGYEQFF

v_gene: TRBV5-1
j_gene: TRBJ2-1
abundance: once
d_gene: TRBD2
len: 16
CDR3nt: TGCGCCAGCAGCTTGCTCTCGGCGGGAGGAGGTGGTGAGCAGTTCTTC
CDR3aa: CASSLLSAGGGGEQFF

v_gene: TRBV29-1
j_gene: TRBJ2-5
abundance: NA
d_gene: NA
len: 13
CDR3nt: TGCAGCGTTGGGGCGGTTGTGGGGGAGACCCAGTACTTC
CDR3aa: CSVGAVVGETQYF

v_gene: TRBV15
j_gene: TRBJ1-5
abundance: NA
d_gene: TRBD1
len: 15
CDR3nt: TGTGCCACCAGTGACTGGACAGGGGTTAATCAGCCCCAGCATTTT
CDR3aa: CATSDWTGVNQPQHF

v_gene: TRBV5-1
j_gene: TRBJ2-3
abundance: NA
d_gene: NA
len: 13
CDR3nt: TGCGCCAGCAGCACCCAGACTAGGGATACGCAGTATTTT
CDR3aa: CASSTQTRDTQYF

v_gene: TRBV5-1
j_gene: TRBJ2-7
abundance: NA
d_gene: TRBD1
len: 14
CDR3nt: TGCGCCAGCAGCCGGGACAGCGTCTCCCACGAGCAGTACTTC
CDR3aa: CASSRDSVSHEQYF

v_gene: TRBV6-1
j_gene: TRBJ1-1
abundance: NA
d_gene: TRBD1
len: 15
CDR3nt: TGTGCCAGCAGTGAAGCGACAGGGAGAGGGAATGAAGCTTTCTTT
CDR3aa: CASSEATGRGNEAFF

v_gene: TRBV6-5
j_gene: TRBJ2-7
abundance: NA
d_gene: TRBD2
len: 14
CDR3nt: TGTGCCAGCCGGAGACTAGCAGTGTCCTACGAGCAGTACTTC
CDR3aa: CASRRLAVSYEQYF